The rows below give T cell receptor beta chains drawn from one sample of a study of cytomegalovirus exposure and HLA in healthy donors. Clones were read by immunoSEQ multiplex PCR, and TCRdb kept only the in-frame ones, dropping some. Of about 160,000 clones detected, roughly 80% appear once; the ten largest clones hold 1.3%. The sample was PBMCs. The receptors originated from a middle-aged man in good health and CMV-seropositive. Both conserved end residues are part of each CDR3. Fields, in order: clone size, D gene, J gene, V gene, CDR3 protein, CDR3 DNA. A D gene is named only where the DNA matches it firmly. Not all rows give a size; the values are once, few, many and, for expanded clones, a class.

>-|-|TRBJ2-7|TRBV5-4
CASSWYYSYEQYF
TGTGCCAGCAGCTGGTACTATTCCTACGAGCAGTACTTC
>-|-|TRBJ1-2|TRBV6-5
CASSYSRGANYGYTF
TGTGCCAGCAGTTACTCCCGGGGGGCCAACTATGGCTACACCTTC
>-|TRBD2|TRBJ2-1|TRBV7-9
CASSNLPGTSEYNEQFF
TGTGCCAGCAGCAATTTACCCGGGACTAGCGAGTACAATGAGCAGTTCTTC
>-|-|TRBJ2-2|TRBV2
CASSAPPGELFF
TGTGCCAGCAGTGCTCCTCCCGGGGAGCTGTTTTTT
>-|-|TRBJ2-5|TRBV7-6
CASSPTSLWRPQETQYF
TGTGCCAGCAGCCCCACATCCCTGTGGAGACCCCAAGAGACCCAGTACTTC
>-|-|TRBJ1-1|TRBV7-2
CASSLTQGRNTEAFF
TGTGCCAGCAGCTTGACACAGGGCAGGAACACTGAAGCTTTCTTT
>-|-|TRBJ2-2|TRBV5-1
CASDPGQSTGELFF
TGCGCCAGCGACCCCGGACAGAGCACCGGGGAGCTGTTTTTT
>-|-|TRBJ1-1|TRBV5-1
CASSLGHLISPGAEAFF
TGCGCCAGCAGCTTGGGCCATTTAATCTCTCCGGGGGCTGAAGCTTTCTTT
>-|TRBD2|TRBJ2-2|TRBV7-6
CASSFQRGGNTGELFF
TGTGCCAGCAGCTTCCAGCGGGGGGGTAACACCGGGGAGCTGTTTTTT
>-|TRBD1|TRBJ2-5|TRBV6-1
CATDRGLQETQYF
TGTGCCACGGACAGGGGTCTACAAGAGACCCAGTACTTC
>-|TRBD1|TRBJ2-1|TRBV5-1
CASSSGTGNVEQFF
TGCGCCAGCAGCTCCGGGACAGGGAATGTTGAGCAGTTCTTC
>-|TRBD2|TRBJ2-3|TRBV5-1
CASSASGRGDTQYF
TGCGCCAGCAGTGCTAGCGGGAGAGGAGATACGCAGTATTTT
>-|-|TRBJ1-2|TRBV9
CASSVTEFYGYTF
TGTGCCAGCAGCGTAACGGAGTTCTATGGCTACACCTTC
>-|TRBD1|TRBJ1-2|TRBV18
CASSPEGQGTGYTF
TGTGCCAGCTCACCAGAGGGACAGGGGACTGGCTACACCTTC
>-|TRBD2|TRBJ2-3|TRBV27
CASRLAGMFTDTQYF
TGTGCCAGCCGACTAGCGGGAATGTTCACAGATACGCAGTATTTT
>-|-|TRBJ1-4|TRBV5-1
CASSLAGSGGEKLFF
TGCGCCAGCAGCTTGGCAGGCAGTGGAGGAGAAAAACTGTTTTTT
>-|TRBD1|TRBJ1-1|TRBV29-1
CSVARQGSRTFF
TGCAGCGTTGCCCGACAGGGCTCACGAACTTTCTTT
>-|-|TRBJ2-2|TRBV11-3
CASRPTGASTGELFF
TGTGCCAGCAGGCCTACAGGAGCCTCCACCGGGGAGCTGTTTTTT
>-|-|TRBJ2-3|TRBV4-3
CASSRGAPPDTQYF
TGCGCCAGCAGCCGGGGAGCCCCCCCAGATACGCAGTATTTT
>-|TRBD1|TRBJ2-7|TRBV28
CASRPHRGLHEQYF
TGTGCCAGCAGACCACACAGGGGTCTCCACGAGCAGTACTTC
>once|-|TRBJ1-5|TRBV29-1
CSVGAEGGAQPQHF
TGCAGCGTTGGCGCCGAGGGGGGGGCCCAGCCCCAGCATTTT
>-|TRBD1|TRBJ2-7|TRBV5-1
CASSGGQGVGEQYF
TGCGCCAGCAGCGGGGGACAGGGAGTAGGGGAGCAGTACTTC
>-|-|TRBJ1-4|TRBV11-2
CASSLADRSNEKLFF
TGTGCCAGCAGCTTAGCAGACAGGTCTAATGAAAAACTGTTTTTT
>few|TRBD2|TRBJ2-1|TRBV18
CASSPVLAGGPNEQFF
TGTGCCAGCTCACCGGTACTAGCGGGAGGGCCTAATGAGCAGTTCTTC
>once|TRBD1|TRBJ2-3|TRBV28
CASSFIEGATDTQYF
TGTGCCAGCAGTTTCATAGAGGGGGCCACAGATACGCAGTATTTT
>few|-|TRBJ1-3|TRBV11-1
CASSRGYENTIYF
TGTGCCAGCAGCCGGGGATACGAAAACACCATATATTTT
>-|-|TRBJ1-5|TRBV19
CASSIQTGGNQPQHF
TGTGCCAGTAGTATCCAGACAGGCGGGAATCAGCCCCAGCATTTT
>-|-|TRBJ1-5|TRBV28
CASSPRFLAQHF
TGTGCCAGCAGTCCGAGGTTTTTAGCCCAGCATTTT
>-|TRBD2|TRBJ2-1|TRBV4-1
CASSQPTSGTYNEQFF
TGCGCCAGCAGCCAACCTACTAGCGGGACCTACAATGAGCAGTTCTTC
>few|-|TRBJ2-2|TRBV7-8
CASSLGISALTGELFF
TGTGCCAGCAGCTTAGGGATTAGCGCCCTCACCGGGGAGCTGTTTTTT
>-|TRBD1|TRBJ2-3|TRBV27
CASSLWTGASADTQYF
TGTGCCAGCAGTTTGTGGACAGGGGCGTCGGCAGATACGCAGTATTTT
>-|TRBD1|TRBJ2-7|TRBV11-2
CASSLVGGQGPYEQYF
TGTGCCAGCAGCTTAGTGGGCGGACAGGGTCCCTACGAGCAGTACTTC
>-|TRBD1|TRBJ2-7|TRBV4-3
CASSQGTGFSSDEQYF
TGCGCCAGCAGCCAAGGGACAGGGTTCAGCAGCGACGAGCAGTACTTC
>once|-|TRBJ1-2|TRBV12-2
CASRSGWERGPLNLGYGYTF
TGTGCAAGTCGCTCCGGGTGGGAGCGCGGCCCCCTCAATCTTGGCTATGGCTACACCTTC
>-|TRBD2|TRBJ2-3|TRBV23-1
CASSRLRQRTRSGSPENTQYF
TGCGCCAGCAGTCGCCTGCGACAGCGGACTCGGAGCGGGAGCCCCGAGAATACGCAGTATTTT
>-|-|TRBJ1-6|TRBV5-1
CASSYEGEGDNSPLHF
TGCGCCAGCAGCTATGAAGGGGAGGGGGATAATTCACCCCTCCACTTT
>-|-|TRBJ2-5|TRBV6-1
CASSEYWGPQETQYF
TGTGCCAGCAGTGAATATTGGGGGCCCCAAGAGACCCAGTACTTC
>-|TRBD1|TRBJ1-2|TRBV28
CASIGTDYGYTF
TGTGCCAGCATCGGGACAGACTATGGCTACACCTTC
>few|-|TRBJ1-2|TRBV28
CASSLWPDGYTF
TGTGCCAGCAGTTTATGGCCGGATGGCTACACCTTC
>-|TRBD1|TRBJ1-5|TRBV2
CASAWGQGRQPQHF
TGTGCCAGCGCCTGGGGACAGGGGAGGCAGCCCCAGCATTTT
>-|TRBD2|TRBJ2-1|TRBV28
CASSFDAGTSGNNEQFF
TGTGCCAGCAGTTTTGATGCCGGGACTAGCGGGAACAATGAGCAGTTCTTC
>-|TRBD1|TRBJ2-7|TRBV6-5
CASSNRGTYEQYF
TGTGCCAGCAGTAACAGGGGAACTTACGAGCAGTACTTC
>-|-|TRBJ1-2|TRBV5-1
CASSLGQRQLYGYTF
TGCGCCAGCAGCTTGGGGCAGAGGCAGCTCTATGGCTACACCTTC
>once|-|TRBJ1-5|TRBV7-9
CASSFEGYQPQHF
TGTGCCAGCAGCTTCGAGGGATATCAGCCCCAGCATTTT
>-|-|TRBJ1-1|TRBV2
CASSGDAGNTEAFF
TGTGCCAGCAGTGGAGATGCTGGGAACACTGAAGCTTTCTTT
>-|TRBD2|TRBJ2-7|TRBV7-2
CASSLDSGGDEQYF
TGTGCCAGCAGCTTAGATAGCGGGGGGGACGAGCAGTACTTC
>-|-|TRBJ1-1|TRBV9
CASSVLGSTEAFF
TGTGCCAGCAGCGTACTGGGGAGCACTGAAGCTTTCTTT
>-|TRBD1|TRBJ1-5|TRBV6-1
CASSEGQVNNQPQHF
TGTGCCAGCAGTGAGGGACAGGTCAACAATCAGCCCCAGCATTTT
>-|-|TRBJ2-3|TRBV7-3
CASSFSRAEDTQYF
TGTGCCAGCAGCTTTTCCAGGGCGGAAGATACGCAGTATTTT
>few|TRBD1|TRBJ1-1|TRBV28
CAIPGQGGTEAFF
TGTGCCATCCCGGGACAGGGAGGCACTGAAGCTTTCTTT
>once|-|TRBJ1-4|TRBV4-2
CASSLISGGEEKLFF
TGTGCCAGCAGCCTTATTTCGGGGGGGGAGGAAAAACTGTTTTTT